This TCR beta chain derives from a study of shared clonotypes between healthy human individuals. This clone was detected a few times. CD45RO-negative cells were positively selected for CCR7, leaving out terminally differentiated effector memory CD45RA+ cells. Clones were read by immunoSEQ multiplex PCR, and TCRdb kept only the in-frame ones, dropping some. Of some 740,000 clones in the sample, almost 95% were seen once. This CDR3 has 12 amino acids. The V and J ends lost 5 bases and 3 bases respectively, with 7 bases between them. CDR1 MNHEY and CDR2 SVGAGI come from the germline V gene. Sequenced: naive CD8+ T cells sorted from blood. The clonotype originates from a man aged 25 to 40 in good health. The chain has TRBV6-5 and TRBJ1-1; the D gene is possibly TRBD1 (5 bases). CDR3 loop: CASSPGDTEAFF. In nucleotides, the CDR3 is TGTGCCAGCAGTCCGGGGGACACTGAAGCTTTCTTT.